This T cell receptor (beta chain) was identified in a study of blood T cell repertoires in COVID-19. For the study at large: T cells, B-cell-depleted T cells, or PBMCs supplied cDNA or gDNA.

As processed by the authors: Amplification with reference gene primers provided the estimates of nucleated cell counts. Here immunoSEQ multiplex PCR was the method, and the copy in TCRdb shows in-frame clones only, minus some. V and J calls and clone size are copied from that table; D and trimming were computed from the DNA. The data show some 74,000 clones, with approximately 85% seen just once and approximately 31% held by the top ten. Unmatched junction bases numbered 8, after V lost 3 bases and J lost 5 bases. The CDR3 is 14 amino acids. Per the germline V gene, CDR1 is GTSNPN and CDR2 is SVGIG (reference sequence).

This sequence joins TRBV30 and TRBJ2-5; 8 bases are a match to TRBD1. This sequence originates from a man aged 45-60 years with acute or convalescent COVID-19. Sequencing was carried out using peripheral blood. The CDR3 region is CAWSRGAGGETQYF. In nucleotides, the CDR3 is TGTGCCTGGAGCCGGGGCGCAGGGGGCGAGACCCAGTACTTC.